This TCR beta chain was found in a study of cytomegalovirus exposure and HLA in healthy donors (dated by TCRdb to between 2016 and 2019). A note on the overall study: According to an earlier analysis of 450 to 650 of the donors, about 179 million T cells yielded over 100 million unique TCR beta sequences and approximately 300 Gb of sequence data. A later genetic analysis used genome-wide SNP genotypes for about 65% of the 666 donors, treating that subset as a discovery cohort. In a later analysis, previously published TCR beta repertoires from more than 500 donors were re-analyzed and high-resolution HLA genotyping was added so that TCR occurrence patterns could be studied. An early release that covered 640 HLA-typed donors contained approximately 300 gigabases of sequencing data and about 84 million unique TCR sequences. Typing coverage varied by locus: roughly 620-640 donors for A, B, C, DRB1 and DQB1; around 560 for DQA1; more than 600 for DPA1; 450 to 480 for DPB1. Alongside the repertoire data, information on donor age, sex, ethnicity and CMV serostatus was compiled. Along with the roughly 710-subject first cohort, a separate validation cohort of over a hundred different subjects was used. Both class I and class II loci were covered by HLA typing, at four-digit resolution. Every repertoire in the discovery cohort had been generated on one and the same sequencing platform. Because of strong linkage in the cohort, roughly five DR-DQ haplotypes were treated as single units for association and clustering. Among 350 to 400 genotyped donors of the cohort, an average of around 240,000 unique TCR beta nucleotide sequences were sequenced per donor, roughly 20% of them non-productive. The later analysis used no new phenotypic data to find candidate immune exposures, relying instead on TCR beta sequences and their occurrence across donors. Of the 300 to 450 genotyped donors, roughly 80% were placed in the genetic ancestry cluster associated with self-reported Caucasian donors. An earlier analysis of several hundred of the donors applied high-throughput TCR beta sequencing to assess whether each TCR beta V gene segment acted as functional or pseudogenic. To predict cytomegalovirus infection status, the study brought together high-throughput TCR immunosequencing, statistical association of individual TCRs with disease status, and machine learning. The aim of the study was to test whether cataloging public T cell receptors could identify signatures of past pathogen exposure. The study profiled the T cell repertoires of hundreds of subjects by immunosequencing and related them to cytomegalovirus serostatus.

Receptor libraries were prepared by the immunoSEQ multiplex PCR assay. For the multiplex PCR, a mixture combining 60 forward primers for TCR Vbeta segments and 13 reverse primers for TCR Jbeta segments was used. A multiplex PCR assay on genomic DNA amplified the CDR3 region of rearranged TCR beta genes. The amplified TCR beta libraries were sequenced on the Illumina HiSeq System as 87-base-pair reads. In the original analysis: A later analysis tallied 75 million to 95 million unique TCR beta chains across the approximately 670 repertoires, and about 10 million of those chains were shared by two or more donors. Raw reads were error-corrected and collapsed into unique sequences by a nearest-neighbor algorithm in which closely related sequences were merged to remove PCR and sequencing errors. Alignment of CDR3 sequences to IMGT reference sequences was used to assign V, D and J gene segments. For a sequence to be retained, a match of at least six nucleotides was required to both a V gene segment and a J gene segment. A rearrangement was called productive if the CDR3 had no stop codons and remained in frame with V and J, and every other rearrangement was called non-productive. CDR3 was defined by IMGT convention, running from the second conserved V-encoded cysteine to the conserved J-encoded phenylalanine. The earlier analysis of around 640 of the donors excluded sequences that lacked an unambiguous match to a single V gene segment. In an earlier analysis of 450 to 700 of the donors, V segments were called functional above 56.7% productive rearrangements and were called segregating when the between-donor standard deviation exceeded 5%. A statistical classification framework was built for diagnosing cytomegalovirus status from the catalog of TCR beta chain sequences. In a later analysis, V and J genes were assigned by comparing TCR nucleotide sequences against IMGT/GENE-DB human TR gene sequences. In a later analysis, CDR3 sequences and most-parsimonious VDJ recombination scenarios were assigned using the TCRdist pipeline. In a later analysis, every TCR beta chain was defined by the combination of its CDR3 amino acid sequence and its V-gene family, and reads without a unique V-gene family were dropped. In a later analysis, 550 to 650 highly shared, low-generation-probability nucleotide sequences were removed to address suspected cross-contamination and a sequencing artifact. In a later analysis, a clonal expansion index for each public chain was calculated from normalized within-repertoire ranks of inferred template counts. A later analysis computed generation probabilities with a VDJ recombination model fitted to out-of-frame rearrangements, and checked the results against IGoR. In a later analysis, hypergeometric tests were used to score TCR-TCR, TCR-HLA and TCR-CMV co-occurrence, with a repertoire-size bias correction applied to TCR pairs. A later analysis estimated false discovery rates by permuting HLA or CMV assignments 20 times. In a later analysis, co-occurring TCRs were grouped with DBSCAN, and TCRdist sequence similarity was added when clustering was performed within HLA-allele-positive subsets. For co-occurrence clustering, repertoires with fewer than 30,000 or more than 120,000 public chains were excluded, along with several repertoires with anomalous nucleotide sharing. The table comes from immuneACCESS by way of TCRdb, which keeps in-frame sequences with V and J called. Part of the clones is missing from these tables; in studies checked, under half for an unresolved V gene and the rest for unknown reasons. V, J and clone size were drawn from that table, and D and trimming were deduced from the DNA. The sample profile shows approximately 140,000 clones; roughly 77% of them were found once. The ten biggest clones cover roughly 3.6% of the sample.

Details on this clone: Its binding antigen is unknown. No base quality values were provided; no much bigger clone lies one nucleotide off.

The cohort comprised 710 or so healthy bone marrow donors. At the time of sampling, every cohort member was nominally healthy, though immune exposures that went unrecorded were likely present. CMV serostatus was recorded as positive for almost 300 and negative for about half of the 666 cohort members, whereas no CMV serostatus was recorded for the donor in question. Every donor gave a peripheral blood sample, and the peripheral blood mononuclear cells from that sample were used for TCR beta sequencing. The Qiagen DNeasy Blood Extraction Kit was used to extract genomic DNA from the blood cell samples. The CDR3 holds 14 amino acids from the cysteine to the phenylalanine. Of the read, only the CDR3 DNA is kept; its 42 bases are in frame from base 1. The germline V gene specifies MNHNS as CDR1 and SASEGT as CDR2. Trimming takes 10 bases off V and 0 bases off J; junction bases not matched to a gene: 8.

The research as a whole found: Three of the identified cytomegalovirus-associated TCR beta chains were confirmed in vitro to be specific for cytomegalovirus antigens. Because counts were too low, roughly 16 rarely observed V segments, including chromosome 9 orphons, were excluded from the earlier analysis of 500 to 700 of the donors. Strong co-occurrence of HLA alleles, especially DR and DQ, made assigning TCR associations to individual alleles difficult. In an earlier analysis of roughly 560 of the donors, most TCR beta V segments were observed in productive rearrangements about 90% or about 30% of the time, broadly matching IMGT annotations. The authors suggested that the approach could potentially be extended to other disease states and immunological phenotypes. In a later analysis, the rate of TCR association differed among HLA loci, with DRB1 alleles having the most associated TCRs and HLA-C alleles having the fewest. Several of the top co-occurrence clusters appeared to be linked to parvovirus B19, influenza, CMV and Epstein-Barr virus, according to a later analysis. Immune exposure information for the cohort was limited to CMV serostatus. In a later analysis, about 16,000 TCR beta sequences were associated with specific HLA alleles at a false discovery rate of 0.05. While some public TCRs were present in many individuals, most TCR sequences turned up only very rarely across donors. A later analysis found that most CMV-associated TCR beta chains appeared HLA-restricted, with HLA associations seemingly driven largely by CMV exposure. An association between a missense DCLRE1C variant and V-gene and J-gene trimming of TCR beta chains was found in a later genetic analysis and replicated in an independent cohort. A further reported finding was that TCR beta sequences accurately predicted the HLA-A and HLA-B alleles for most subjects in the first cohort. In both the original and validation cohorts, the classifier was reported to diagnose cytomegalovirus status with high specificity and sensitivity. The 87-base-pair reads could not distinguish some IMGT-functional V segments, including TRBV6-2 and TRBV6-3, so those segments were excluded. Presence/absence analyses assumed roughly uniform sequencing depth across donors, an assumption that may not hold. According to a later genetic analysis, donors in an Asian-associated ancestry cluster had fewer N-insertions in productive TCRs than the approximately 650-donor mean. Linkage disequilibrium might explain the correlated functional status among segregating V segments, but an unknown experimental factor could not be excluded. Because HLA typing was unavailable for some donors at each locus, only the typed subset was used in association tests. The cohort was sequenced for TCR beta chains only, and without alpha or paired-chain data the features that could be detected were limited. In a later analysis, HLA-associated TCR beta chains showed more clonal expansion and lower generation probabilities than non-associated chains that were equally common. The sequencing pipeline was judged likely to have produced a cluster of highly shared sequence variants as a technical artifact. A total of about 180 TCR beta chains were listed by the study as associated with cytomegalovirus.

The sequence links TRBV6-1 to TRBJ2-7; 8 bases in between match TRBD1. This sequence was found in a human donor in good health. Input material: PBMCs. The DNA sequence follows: TGTGCCATCCAAACAGGGGGGAGCTCCTACGAGCAGTACTTC. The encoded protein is CAIQTGGSSYEQYF.